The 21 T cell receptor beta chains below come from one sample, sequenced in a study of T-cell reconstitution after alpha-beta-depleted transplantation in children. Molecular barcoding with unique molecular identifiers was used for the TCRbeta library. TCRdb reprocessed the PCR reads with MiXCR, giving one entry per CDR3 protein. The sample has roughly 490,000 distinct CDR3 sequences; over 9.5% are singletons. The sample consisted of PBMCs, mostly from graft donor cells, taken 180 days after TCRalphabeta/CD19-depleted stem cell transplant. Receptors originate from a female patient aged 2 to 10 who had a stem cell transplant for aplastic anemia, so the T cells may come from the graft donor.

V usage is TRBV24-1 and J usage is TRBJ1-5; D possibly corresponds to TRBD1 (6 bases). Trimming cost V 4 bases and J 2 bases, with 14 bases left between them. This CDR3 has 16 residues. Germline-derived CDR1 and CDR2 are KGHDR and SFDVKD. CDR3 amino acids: CATSDHEGGGNQPQHF. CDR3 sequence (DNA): TGTGCCACCAGTGACCACGAGGGGGGTGGCAATCAGCCCCAGCATTTT.

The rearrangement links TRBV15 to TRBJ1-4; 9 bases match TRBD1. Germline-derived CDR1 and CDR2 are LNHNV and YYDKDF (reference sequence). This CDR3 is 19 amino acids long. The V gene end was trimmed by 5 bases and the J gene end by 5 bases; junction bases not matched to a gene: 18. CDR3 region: CATSARRGQGIRENEKLFF. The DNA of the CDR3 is TGTGCCACCAGCGCGCGCCGGGGACAGGGTATCAGGGAGAATGAAAAACTGTTTTTT. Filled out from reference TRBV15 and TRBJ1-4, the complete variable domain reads DAMVIQNPRYQVTQFGKPVTLSCSQTLNHNVMYWYQQKSSQAPKLLFHYYDKDFNNEADTPDNFQSRRPNTSFCFLDIRSPGLGDTAMYLCATSARRGQGIRENEKLFFGSGTQLSVL.

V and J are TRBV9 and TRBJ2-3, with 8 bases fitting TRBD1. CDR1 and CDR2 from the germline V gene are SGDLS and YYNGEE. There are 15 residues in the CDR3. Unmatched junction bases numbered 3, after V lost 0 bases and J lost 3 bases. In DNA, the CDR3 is TGTGCCAGCAGCGTAGGTACAGGGGGAACAGATACGCAGTATTTT. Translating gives CASSVGTGGTDTQYF.

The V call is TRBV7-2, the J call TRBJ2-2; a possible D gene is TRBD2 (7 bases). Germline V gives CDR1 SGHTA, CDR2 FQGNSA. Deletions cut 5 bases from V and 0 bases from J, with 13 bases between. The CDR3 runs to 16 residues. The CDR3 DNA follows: TGTGCCAGCAGCCGCCGGGGGGCCCCGAACACCGGGGAGCTGTTTTTT. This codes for CASSRRGAPNTGELFF.

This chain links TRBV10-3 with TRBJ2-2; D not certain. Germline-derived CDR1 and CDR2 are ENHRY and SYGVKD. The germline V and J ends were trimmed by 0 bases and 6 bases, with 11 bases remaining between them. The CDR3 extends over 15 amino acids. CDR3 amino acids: CAISESTFHPGELFF. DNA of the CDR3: TGTGCCATCAGTGAGTCTACGTTCCATCCCGGGGAGCTGTTTTTT.

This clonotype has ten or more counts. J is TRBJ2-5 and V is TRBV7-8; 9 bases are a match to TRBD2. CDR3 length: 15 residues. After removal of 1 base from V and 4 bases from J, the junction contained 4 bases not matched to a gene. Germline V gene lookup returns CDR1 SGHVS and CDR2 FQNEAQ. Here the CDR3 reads CASSLVAGDRETQYF. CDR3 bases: TGTGCCAGCAGCTTAGTAGCGGGGGATCGAGAGACCCAGTACTTC.

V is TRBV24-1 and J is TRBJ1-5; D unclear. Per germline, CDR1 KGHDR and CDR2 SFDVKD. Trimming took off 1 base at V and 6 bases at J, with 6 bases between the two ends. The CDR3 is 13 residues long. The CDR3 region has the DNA TGTGCCACCAGTGATTTCTCGACTCAGCCCCAGCATTTT. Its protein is CATSDFSTQPQHF.

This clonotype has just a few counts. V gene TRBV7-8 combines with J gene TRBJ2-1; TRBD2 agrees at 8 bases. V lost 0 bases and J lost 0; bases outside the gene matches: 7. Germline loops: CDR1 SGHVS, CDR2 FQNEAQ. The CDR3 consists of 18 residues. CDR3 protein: CASSLAPPGGSSYNEQFF. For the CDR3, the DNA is TGTGCCAGCAGCTTAGCGCCCCCGGGGGGGAGCTCCTACAATGAGCAGTTCTTC.

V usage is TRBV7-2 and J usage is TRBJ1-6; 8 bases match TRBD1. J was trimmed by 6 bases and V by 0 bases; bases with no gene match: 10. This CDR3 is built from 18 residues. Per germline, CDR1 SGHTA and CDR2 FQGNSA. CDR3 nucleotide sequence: TGTGCCAGCAGCTTAGCGTGGTTGGGACAGGCTTTTAATTCACCCCTCCACTTT. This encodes CASSLAWLGQAFNSPLHF. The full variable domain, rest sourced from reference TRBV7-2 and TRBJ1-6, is GAGVSQSPSNKVTEKGKDVELRCDPISGHTALYWYRQSLGQGLEFLIYFQGNSAPDKSGLPSDRFSAERTGGSVSTLTIQRTQQEDSAVYLCASSLAWLGQAFNSPLHFGNGTRLTVT.

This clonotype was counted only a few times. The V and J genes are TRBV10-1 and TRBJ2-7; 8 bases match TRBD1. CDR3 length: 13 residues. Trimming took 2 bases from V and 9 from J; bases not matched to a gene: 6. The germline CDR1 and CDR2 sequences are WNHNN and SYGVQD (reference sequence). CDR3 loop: CASSEIPGGRQYV. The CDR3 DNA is TGCGCCAGCAGTGAGATTCCAGGGGGCCGGCAGTACGTC.

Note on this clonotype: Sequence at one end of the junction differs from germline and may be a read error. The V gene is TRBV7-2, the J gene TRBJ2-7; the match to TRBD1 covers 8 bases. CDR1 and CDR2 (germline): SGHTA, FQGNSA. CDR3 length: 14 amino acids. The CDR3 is CASSAGQEFYEHYF. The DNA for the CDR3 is TGTGCCAGCAGCGCGGGACAGGAATTCTACGAGCATTACTTC.

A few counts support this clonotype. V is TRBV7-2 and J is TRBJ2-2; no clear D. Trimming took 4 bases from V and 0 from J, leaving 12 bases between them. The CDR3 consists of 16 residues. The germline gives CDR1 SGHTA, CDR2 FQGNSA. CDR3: CASSSRHLPNTGELFF. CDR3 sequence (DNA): TGTGCCAGCAGCTCGAGACACCTCCCGAACACCGGGGAGCTGTTTTTT.

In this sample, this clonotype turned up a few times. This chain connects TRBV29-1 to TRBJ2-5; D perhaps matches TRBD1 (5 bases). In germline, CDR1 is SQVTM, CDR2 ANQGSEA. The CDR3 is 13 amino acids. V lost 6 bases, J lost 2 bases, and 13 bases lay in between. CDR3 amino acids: CSVKTDRQETQYF. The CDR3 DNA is TGCAGCGTCAAAACTGACAGACAAGAGACCCAGTACTTC.

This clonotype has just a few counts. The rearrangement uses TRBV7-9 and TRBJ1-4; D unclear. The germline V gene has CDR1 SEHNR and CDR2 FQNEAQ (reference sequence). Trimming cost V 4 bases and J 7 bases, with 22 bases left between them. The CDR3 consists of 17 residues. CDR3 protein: CASSYPFSGSGLEKLFF. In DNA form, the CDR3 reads TGTGCCAGCAGCTACCCGTTTTCGGGGTCTGGACTTGAAAAACTGTTTTTT. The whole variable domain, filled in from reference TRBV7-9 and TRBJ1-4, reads DTGVSQNPRHKITKRGQNVTFRCDPISEHNRLYWYRQTLGQGPEFLTYFQNEAQLEKSRLLSDRFSAERPKGSFSTLEIQRTEQGDSAMYLCASSYPFSGSGLEKLFFGSGTQLSVL.

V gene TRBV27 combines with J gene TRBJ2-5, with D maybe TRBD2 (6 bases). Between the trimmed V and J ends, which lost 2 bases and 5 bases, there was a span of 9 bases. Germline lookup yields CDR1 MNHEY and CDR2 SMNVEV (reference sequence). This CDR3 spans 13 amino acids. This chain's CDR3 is CASSLRGVETQYF. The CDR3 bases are TGTGCCAGCAGTTTACGCGGGGTCGAGACCCAGTACTTC.

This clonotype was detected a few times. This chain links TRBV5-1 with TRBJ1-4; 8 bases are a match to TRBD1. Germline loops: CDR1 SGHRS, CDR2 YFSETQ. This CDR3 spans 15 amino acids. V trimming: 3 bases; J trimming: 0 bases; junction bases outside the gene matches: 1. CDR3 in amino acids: CASSSQGATNEKLFF. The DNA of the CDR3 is TGCGCCAGCAGCTCACAGGGGGCAACTAATGAAAAACTGTTTTTT.

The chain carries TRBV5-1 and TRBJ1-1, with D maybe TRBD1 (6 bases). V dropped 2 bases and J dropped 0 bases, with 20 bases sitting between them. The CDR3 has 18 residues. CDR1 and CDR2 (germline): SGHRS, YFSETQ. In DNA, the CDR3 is TGCGCCAGCAGCTTTGTTTTCGTCAGGGGACGAGTGAACACTGAAGCTTTCTTT. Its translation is CASSFVFVRGRVNTEAFF. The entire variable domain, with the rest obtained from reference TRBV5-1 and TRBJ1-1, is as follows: KAGVTQTPRYLIKTRGQQVTLSCSPISGHRSVSWYQQTPGQGLQFLFEYFSETQRNKGNFPGRFSGRQFSNSRSEMNVSTLELGDSALYLCASSFVFVRGRVNTEAFFGQGTRLTVV.

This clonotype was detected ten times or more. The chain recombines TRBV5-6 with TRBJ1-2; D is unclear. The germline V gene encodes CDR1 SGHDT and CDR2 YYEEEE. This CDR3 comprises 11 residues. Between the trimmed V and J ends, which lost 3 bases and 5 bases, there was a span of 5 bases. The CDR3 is CASSSSYGYTF. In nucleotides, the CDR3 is TGTGCCAGCAGCTCAAGTTATGGCTACACCTTC.

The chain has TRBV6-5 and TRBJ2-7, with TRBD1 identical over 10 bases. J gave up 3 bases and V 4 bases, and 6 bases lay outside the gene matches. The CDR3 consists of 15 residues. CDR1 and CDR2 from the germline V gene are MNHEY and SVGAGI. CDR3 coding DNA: TGTGCCAGCAGTTCCCCGACAGGGGGCGACTACGAGCAGTACTTC. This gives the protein CASSSPTGGDYEQYF.

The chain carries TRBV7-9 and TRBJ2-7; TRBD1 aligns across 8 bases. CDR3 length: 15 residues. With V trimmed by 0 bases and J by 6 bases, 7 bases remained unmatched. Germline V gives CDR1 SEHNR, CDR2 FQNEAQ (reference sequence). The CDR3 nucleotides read TGTGCCAGCAGCTTAGCTGGACAGGGAGCAAGCGAGCAGTACGTC. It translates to CASSLAGQGASEQYV.

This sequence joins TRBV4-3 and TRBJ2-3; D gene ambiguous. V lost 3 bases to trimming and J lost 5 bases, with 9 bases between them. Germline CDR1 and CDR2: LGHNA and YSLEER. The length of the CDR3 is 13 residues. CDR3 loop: CASSHAVGDTQYF. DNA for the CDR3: TGCGCCAGCAGCCATGCGGTTGGAGATACGCAGTATTTT.